The 29 T cell receptor beta chains in this list originate from one sample, sequenced in a study of beta chain features in type 1 diabetes (dated by TCRdb to about 2018). The library relied on the immunoSEQ multiplex PCR assay. The entire amount of isolated RNA was reverse transcribed using the High Capacity cDNA Reverse Transcription Kit, so the sequenced TCRB transcripts were expressed ones. TCRdb obtained this table from immuneACCESS and retained in-frame rearrangements with V and J assigned. These tables miss some clones; where compared with another copy, unresolved V genes account for less than half of the shortfall, and the remainder is unexplained. The sample has roughly 400,000 clones on record, over 8.5% of them singletons. Clones ranked in the top ten supply about 0.6% of the sample. Their target antigens are unknown. The research as a whole found: In all four CD4+ subsets, TCRB CDR3 length was moderately but significantly shorter in type 1 diabetes patients.

Specimen: central memory CD4+ T cells from blood. Receptor source: a man aged 25-45 years with type 1 diabetes.

This clone was observed a few times. Other DNA sequences in this sample translate to the same CDR3. The chain links TRBV28 to TRBJ2-7; 8 nucleotides match TRBD1. This CDR3 contains 14 residues. Germline V lookup: CDR1 MDHEN, CDR2 SYDVKM. With V trimmed by 5 bases and J by 3 bases, 6 bases remained unmatched. The DNA of the CDR3 is TGTGCCAGCAGTCCTCTGGACAGGGACTACGAGCAGTACTTC. As protein: CASSPLDRDYEQYF.

As regards this clone: A read error is possible here, since a much larger clone lies one base away. The sample carries other DNA sequences with the same CDR3. The chain employs TRBV7-2 and TRBJ1-5; D unresolved. Germline V gene sequence: CDR1 SGHTA, CDR2 FQGNSA. CDR3 length equals 13 residues. V was trimmed by 3 bases and J by 5 bases, leaving 8 bases between them. The CDR3 coding sequence is TGTGCCAGCAGCTTGTGGAAGGATCAGCCCCAGCATTTT. Protein: CASSLWKDQPQHF.

This clone was observed a few times. This chain joins TRBV13 and TRBJ1-1; D possibly corresponds to TRBD1 (6 bases). V was cut by 2 bases and J by 4 bases, with 17 bases left in between. Germline-derived CDR1 and CDR2 are PRHDT and FYEKMQ (reference sequence). This CDR3 contains 16 residues. DNA for the CDR3: TGTGCCAGCAGCTTATTGCGGGGGGCTGGTGGCACTGAAGCTTTCTTT. Residues: CASSLLRGAGGTEAFF.

Points on this clone: One junction end disagrees with the germline gene, perhaps due to a read error. The gene calls are TRBV28 and TRBJ1-5; D might be TRBD1 (6 bases). The CDR3 covers 12 residues. CDR1 is MDHEN, CDR2 SYDVKM, per germline. CDR3 sequence: CAGRTVNQPQHF. CDR3 in DNA: TGTGCCGGCAGGACAGTTAATCAGCCCCAGCATTTT.

This chain links TRBV15 with TRBJ1-2, with D perhaps TRBD1 (5 bases). The CDR3 spans 15 residues. Germline CDR1 is LNHNV and CDR2 is YYDKDF (reference sequence). V lost 5 bases and J 6 bases, leaving 19 bases between the germline ends. The CDR3 DNA reads as TGTGCCACCAGCGGCGGCACAGGCGGCAGGAATGGCTACACCTTC. Translated: CATSGGTGGRNGYTF.

Many counts were recorded for this clone. The chain carries TRBV11-3 and TRBJ2-3, with 7 bases identical to TRBD2. This CDR3 contains 15 residues. V shed 3 bases and J 2 bases; nucleotides not matched to a gene: 5. From germline, CDR1 is SGHNT and CDR2 YENEEA. The CDR3 is CASSFRGRATDTQYF. CDR3 nucleotides: TGTGCCAGCAGCTTTCGAGGGAGGGCCACAGATACGCAGTATTTT.

This clone showed up just a few times. This chain uses TRBV6-6 with TRBJ2-3, with D possibly matching TRBD2 (6 bases). The CDR3 contains 16 residues. The germline V gene encodes CDR1 MNHNY and CDR2 SVGAGI (reference sequence). V dropped 7 bases and J dropped 2 bases, with 19 bases sitting between them. For the CDR3, the DNA is TGTGCCAGCAACCCAGGGTGGGGGGTTGACACAGATACGCAGTATTTT. This codes for CASNPGWGVDTDTQYF.

In its sample, this clone was seen a few times. V usage is TRBV4-2 and J usage is TRBJ2-5; D may be TRBD1 (6 bases). V was shortened by 7 bases and J by 8 bases, with 20 bases between the two germline ends. This CDR3 spans 14 amino acids. Germline-derived CDR1 and CDR2 are LGHNA and YNFKEQ. As DNA, the CDR3 is TGTGCCAGCAAGAGAATCCAGGGGCTTGGTACCCAGTACTTC. Its translation: CASKRIQGLGTQYF.

This clone was detected only a few times. The genes are TRBV7-8 and TRBJ2-3; a possible D gene is TRBD1 (6 bases). Trimming stripped 8 bases from V and 4 bases from J, with 13 bases between. CDR3 size: 13 residues. The germline V gene encodes CDR1 SGHVS and CDR2 FQNEAQ. The CDR3 DNA reads as TGTGCCAGCCAGAACAGGGTCGCAGATACGCAGTATTTT. Its protein is CASQNRVADTQYF.

This clone was seen a few times. The chain joins TRBV19 to TRBJ2-2, with D unclear. Trimming shortened V by 2 bases and J by 7 bases, and 5 bases separated the two germline ends. From germline, CDR1 is LNHDA and CDR2 SQIVND (reference sequence). There are 12 residues in the CDR3. The DNA of the CDR3 is TGTGCCAGTAGTATAAGAGGCGGGGAGCTGTTTTTT. Its translation: CASSIRGGELFF.

The V and J genes are TRBV27 and TRBJ1-2; no clear D gene. Trimming left V 0 bases short and J 0 bases short, with 14 bases between. The germline V gene has CDR1 MNHEY and CDR2 SMNVEV (reference sequence). This CDR3 spans 17 amino acids. The CDR3 reads CASSLSALTGTNYGYTF. The CDR3 nucleotides read TGTGCCAGCAGTTTATCTGCCTTGACGGGGACTAACTATGGCTACACCTTC.

This clone was picked up a small number of times. V and J are TRBV6-5 and TRBJ2-7; D uncertain. The CDR3 has 12 residues. Germline V gene sequence: CDR1 MNHEY, CDR2 SVGAGI. V lost 2 bases, J lost 9 bases, and 11 bases lay in between. CDR3 protein: CASSYLGWGQYF. CDR3 nucleotides: TGTGCCAGCAGTTACCTGGGCTGGGGGCAGTACTTC.

V and J are TRBV6-5 and TRBJ2-5; possible D gene TRBD2, 6 bases. The germline V and J ends were trimmed by 7 bases and 2 bases, with 14 bases remaining between them. The germline gives CDR1 MNHEY, CDR2 SVGAGI. CDR3 length equals 14 residues. The CDR3 region is CASKPHGTQETQYF. The CDR3 DNA is TGTGCCAGCAAGCCCCACGGGACTCAAGAGACCCAGTACTTC.

This clone was seen ten or more times. The chain couples TRBV21-1 to TRBJ2-5; TRBD2, the table's D call, was not compared with the DNA. TRBV21-1 is marked as a pseudogene. The CDR3 has 14 amino acids. The CDR3 is CASSKKSFEETQYF. The CDR3 DNA sequence: TGTGCCAGCAGCAAGAAAAGTTTCGAGGAGACCCAGTACTTC.

V is TRBV5-1 and J is TRBJ2-7; D is ambiguous. The CDR3 is 14 residues long. Deletions cut 3 bases from V and 5 bases from J, with 15 bases between. Germline values: CDR1 SGHRS, CDR2 YFSETQ. CDR3 coding DNA: TGCGCCAGCAGCTCCGAGACCGTCCCTAACGAGCAGTACTTC. Translation: CASSSETVPNEQYF.

This clone occurred many times. This rearrangement joins TRBV19 to TRBJ1-1; TRBD1 matches 8 bases. The CDR3 covers 14 residues. Per the germline V gene, CDR1 is LNHDA and CDR2 is SQIVND (reference sequence). V was clipped by 4 bases and J by 5 bases; unmatched bases: 6. The CDR3 spells CASSTQGARTEAFF. As DNA, the CDR3 is TGTGCCAGTAGTACCCAGGGGGCGAGGACTGAAGCTTTCTTT.

V and J are TRBV28 and TRBJ2-7; D might be TRBD1 (6 bases). The CDR3 is 14 amino acids. The V end was cut by 7 bases, the J end by 5 bases, with 18 bases between. Looked up from germline, CDR1 is MDHEN and CDR2 is SYDVKM. As DNA, the CDR3 is TGTGCCAGCATCTCCGGACAGAGTGTCCACGAGCAGTACTTC. This encodes CASISGQSVHEQYF.

The sample holds a few counts of this clone. This chain connects TRBV5-1 to TRBJ2-7; D tentatively reads TRBD1 or TRBD2 (5 bases each). Per germline, CDR1 SGHRS and CDR2 YFSETQ. CDR3 length: 14 residues. Deletions cut 4 bases from V and 0 bases from J, with 11 bases between. This CDR3 is CASSLGRDSYEQYF. Here the CDR3 DNA reads TGCGCCAGCAGCCTGGGACGGGACTCCTACGAGCAGTACTTC.

The CDR3 here is CASSPPGHWTPEQFF. The CDR3 DNA sequence: TGTGCCAGCTCACCACCCGGGCACTGGACGCCCGAGCAGTTCTTC. The J gene is TRBJ2-1, the V gene TRBV18; D is unclear. Trimming took 0 bases from V and 10 from J, leaving 16 bases between them. The CDR3 has 15 amino acids. Per germline, CDR1 KGHSH and CDR2 LQKENI.

The rearrangement links TRBV30 to TRBJ2-3; 12 nucleotides match TRBD2. Per the germline V gene, CDR1 is GTSNPN and CDR2 is SVGIG (reference sequence). This CDR3 region has 14 residues. Unmatched junction bases numbered 6, after V lost 5 bases and J lost 6 bases. CDR3 bases: TGTGCCTGGGCAATGACTAGCGGGGGTGATACGCAGTATTTT. It codes for CAWAMTSGGDTQYF.

V and J are TRBV28 and TRBJ1-5; TRBD1 aligns across 8 bases. The germline CDR1 and CDR2 sequences are MDHEN and SYDVKM. The CDR3 extends over 17 amino acids. V dropped 6 bases and J dropped 4; count of bases not matched to a gene: 14. DNA for the CDR3: TGTGCCAGCAGCCCTTTGGGGGGACAGGTGTTAAATCAGCCCCAGCATTTT. Translating it yields CASSPLGGQVLNQPQHF.

This clone showed up many times. The chain couples TRBV2 to TRBJ2-7; perhaps TRBD2 as D (6 bases). Germline CDR1 reads SNHLY; CDR2 reads FYNNEI. This CDR3 is built from 10 residues. V gave up 5 bases and J gave up 12 bases, with 11 bases separating them. CDR3 amino acids: CASSSTGGYF. The CDR3, as DNA: TGTGCCAGCAGTTCTACCGGGGGGTACTTC.

This chain joins TRBV11-1 and TRBJ2-3; no reliable D call. Germline V CDR1 and CDR2: SGHAT, FQDESV (reference sequence). The V gene lost 1 base and the J gene lost 2 bases, with 10 bases spanning the gap. This CDR3 has 15 amino acids. The CDR3 nucleotides read TGTGCCAGCAGCTTAGACGGAGTCTACACAGATACGCAGTATTTT. Its protein is CASSLDGVYTDTQYF. Full variable domain (remainder filled in from reference TRBV11-1 and TRBJ2-3): EAEVAQSPRYKITEKSQAVAFWCDPISGHATLYWYRQILGQGPELLVQFQDESVVDDSQLPKDRFSAERLKGVDSTLKIQPAELGDSAMYLCASSLDGVYTDTQYFGPGTRLTVL.

On this clone: Different DNA sequences within this sample yield the same CDR3. The chain recombines TRBV6-6 with TRBJ2-5; tentative D call: TRBD2 (5 bases). The ends were cut back, 6 bases at V and 5 bases at J, with 10 bases in the middle. Germline loops: CDR1 MNHNY, CDR2 SVGAGI (reference sequence). The CDR3 runs 12 residues. The CDR3 spells CASRSGGETQYF. The CDR3 coding sequence is TGTGCCAGCAGATCCGGCGGGGAGACCCAGTACTTC.

This clone was counted a few times. The V gene is TRBV21-1, the J gene TRBJ2-3. TRBV21-1 constitutes a pseudogene. This CDR3 contains 17 residues. Here the CDR3 reads CASSKAGIYLVSDTQYF. CDR3 DNA: TGTGCCAGCAGCAAAGCAGGGATATACTTAGTGTCAGATACGCAGTATTTT.

The chain carries TRBV27 and TRBJ2-5; 8 bases fit TRBD2. V gave up 3 bases and J gave up 5 bases; unmatched junction bases: 5. The CDR3 is made up of 14 amino acids. Per germline, CDR1 MNHEY and CDR2 SMNVEV (reference sequence). In DNA, the CDR3 is TGTGCCAGCAGTTTCCTGACTAGCGCGGAGACCCAGTACTTC. Encoded protein: CASSFLTSAETQYF.

The chain couples TRBV5-4 to TRBJ1-2; TRBD1 agrees at 7 bases. CDR1 and CDR2 from the germline V gene are SGHNT and YYREEE (reference sequence). The V and J ends lost 4 bases and 1 base, in that order; junction bases with no gene match: 10. The CDR3 has 16 residues. In nucleotides, the CDR3 is TGTGCCAGCAGCCCTATTTCGACAGGGAGTAACTATGGCTACACCTTC. Translation: CASSPISTGSNYGYTF. The entire variable domain, with the rest obtained from reference TRBV5-4 and TRBJ1-2, is as follows: ETGVTQSPTHLIKTRGQQVTLRCSSQSGHNTVSWYQQALGQGPQFIFQYYREEENGRGNFPPRFSGLQFPNYSSELNVNALELDDSALYLCASSPISTGSNYGYTFGSGTRLTVV.

The gene calls are TRBV28 and TRBJ1-2; D perhaps matches TRBD1 (5 bases). Between the trimmed V and J ends, which lost 4 bases and 4 bases, there was a span of 16 bases. This CDR3 has 15 residues. Per the germline V gene, CDR1 is MDHEN and CDR2 is SYDVKM. DNA for the CDR3: TGTGCCAGCAGTTACTTGCTGGCAGGGAGCTATGGCTACACCTTC. Protein product: CASSYLLAGSYGYTF.

This clone was recorded a few times. The junction departs from the called germline gene at one end, perhaps through a read error. The chain couples TRBV29-1 to TRBJ2-2, with 7 bases lining up with TRBD2. CDR3 length: 19 residues. Germline CDR1 SQVTM, CDR2 ANQGSEA. CDR3 sequence (DNA): TGCAGCGTAGAAGGGCAGCAGGCGGTCTCGCGGGAGTGGGGCGGGGAGCTGTTTTTT. This codes for CSVEGQQAVSREWGGELFF.